This entry describes one T cell receptor beta chain. These data originate in a study of blood T cell repertoires in COVID-19. Study context: Sites in the United States, Italy and Spain provided acute and convalescent COVID-19 samples. PBMCs, B-cell-depleted T cells, or T cells were the source of the cDNA or gDNA that made up the material.

Cohort placement rested on clinical history that participants reported themselves. The CDR3 is 13 amino acids. Per the germline V gene, CDR1 is SEHNR and CDR2 is FQNEAQ (reference sequence). V was trimmed by 3 bases and J by 2 bases, leaving 7 bases between them. Authors' processing steps: For nucleated cells, counts were estimated from reference gene primer amplification. Produced via immunoSEQ multiplex PCR; TCRdb's table is partial and in-frame only. The DNA gave D and trimming, while V, J and clone size come from that table. The repertoire consists of some 140,000 clones, with around 82% occurring once and the leading ten covering 5.5%.

The chain couples TRBV7-9 to TRBJ2-5; no reliable D call. The specimen sequenced was PBMCs or T cells enriched from blood (not recorded which). The origin of this receptor is a man aged 35-49 years with acute COVID-19. The CDR3 sequence: CASSFTVQETQYF. For the CDR3, the DNA is TGTGCCAGCAGCTTCACGGTACAAGAGACCCAGTACTTC.